What follows is one T cell receptor (beta chain) and its context. Its antigen is as yet unknown. The PCR had 60 Vbeta and 13 Jbeta primers. TCRdb's table, derived via immunoSEQ multiplex PCR, lists solely in-frame clones and lacks some. The repertoire has about 260,000 clones, roughly two thirds of them found once; the top ten carry over 2%. The CDR3 is 14 amino acids. V lost 0 bases to trimming and J lost 3 bases, with 9 bases between them. The germline gives CDR1 LNHNV, CDR2 YYDKDF (reference sequence). The record originates from a study of cytomegalovirus exposure and HLA in healthy donors. The study's findings and limits: Reports described diagnosis of cytomegalovirus status by the classifier as highly specific and sensitive. HLA allele associations emerged for about 16,000 TCR beta sequences in a later analysis, at 0.05 false discovery rate. Among TCR beta chains of equal frequency, HLA-associated ones were more clonally expanded in a later analysis.

This sequence was found in a female donor in good health and CMV-seronegative. The specimen was PBMCs. V usage is TRBV15 and J usage is TRBJ2-7; the D is unclear. CDR3 sequence (DNA): TGTGCCACCAGCAGAGATGTCAACAGCTACGAGCAGTACTTC. It yields the protein CATSRDVNSYEQYF.